These 13 T cell receptor beta chains were sequenced from one sample in a study of shared clonotypes between healthy human individuals. The assay was immunoSEQ multiplex PCR, and TCRdb's table has in-frame clones only and misses some. The sample has approximately 320,000 clones; around 86% are singletons. Specimen: memory CD8+ T cells sorted from blood. Subset reported: CD45RO+ cells pooled with CCR7-negative TemRA cells. The origin of the receptors is a man between 18 and 29 years old in good health.

The chain is built from TRBV6-1 and TRBJ1-2, with D possibly being TRBD1 (5 bases). The V gene's germline CDR1 is MNHNS and CDR2 SASEGT. This CDR3 has 15 residues. Trimming removed 6 bases at V and 0 bases at J, with 14 bases between. CDR3 DNA: TGTGCCAGCAGCCCCGGGCAGGGCGCTAACTATGGCTACACCTTC. This sequence encodes CASSPGQGANYGYTF.

V gene TRBV5-8 combines with J gene TRBJ2-5; 7 bases match TRBD2. The J segment lost 2 bases and the V segment lost 2 bases, leaving 9 bases of the junction unmatched. CDR1 SGHTS and CDR2 YDEGEE come from the germline V gene. This CDR3 is 16 amino acids long. CDR3 in amino acids: CASSLYIRTSQETQYF. The DNA of the CDR3 is TGTGCCAGCAGCTTATATATTAGGACTAGTCAAGAGACCCAGTACTTC.

The chain is built from TRBV6-5 and TRBJ1-2; no clear D gene. V lost 5 bases to trimming and J lost 6 bases, with 16 bases between them. Germline V gives CDR1 MNHEY, CDR2 SVGAGI. This CDR3 is 14 amino acids long. CDR3 region: CASSQLLGFHGYTF. CDR3 nucleotide sequence: TGTGCCAGCAGTCAACTATTGGGTTTTCATGGCTACACCTTC.

This clone was seen only a few times. Other nucleotide sequences from this sample produce the same CDR3. The chain links TRBV9 to TRBJ2-2; no definite D call. CDR3 length: 14 residues. The V gene's germline CDR1 is SGDLS and CDR2 YYNGEE. V gave up 0 bases and J gave up 1 base, with 4 bases separating them. CDR3 in DNA: TGTGCCAGCAGCGTAGGGGGGAACACCGGGGAGCTGTTTTTT. Translated: CASSVGGNTGELFF.

This clone was recorded only once. The chain employs TRBV28 and TRBJ2-7, with 7 nucleotides matching TRBD1. The CDR3 loop spans 14 amino acids. Germline V gives CDR1 MDHEN, CDR2 SYDVKM. V lost 6 bases and J lost 2; bases outside the gene matches: 7. DNA for the CDR3: TGTGCCAGCAGCCGTGGACAGGCGGCCTACGAGCAGTACTTC. Amino acid sequence: CASSRGQAAYEQYF.

The CDR3 is CASSFGTGGFYEQYF. CDR3 DNA sequence: TGTGCCAGCAGCTTCGGGACAGGGGGTTTCTACGAGCAGTACTTC. This chain connects TRBV7-8 to TRBJ2-7, with 11 bases aligning to TRBD1. In germline, CDR1 is SGHVS, CDR2 FQNEAQ. This CDR3 region has 15 residues. Trimming took 3 bases from V and 3 from J; bases not matched to a gene: 4.

Comment on this clone: An end of the junction differs from the germline gene, which may be a read error. This sequence joins TRBV6-5 and TRBJ2-7; 12 bases are shared with TRBD2. Germline CDR1 reads MNHEY; CDR2 reads SVGAGI. CDR3 length equals 16 residues. CDR3 amino acids: CASTYLAGGLNYEQYF. In DNA, the CDR3 is TGTGCCAGCACTTACCTAGCGGGGGGGCTAAACTACGAGCAGTACTTC.

Turning to this clone: A far larger clone is off by one base, so a read error is likely. The chain couples TRBV4-1 to TRBJ2-5; TRBD2 aligns across 10 bases. Germline assignment: CDR1 MGHRA and CDR2 YSYEKL. CDR3 length: 18 residues. CDR3 nucleotides: TGCGCCAGCGGCCAAGGGCTAGCGGGGGCCCCGTGGACGGAGACCCAGTACTTC. It specifies CASGQGLAGAPWTETQYF.

The J gene is TRBJ2-7, the V gene TRBV30; tentatively, D is TRBD1 (5 bases). Trimming took 1 base from V and 3 from J, leaving 13 bases between them. The CDR3 is 14 amino acids. Germline V gives CDR1 GTSNPN, CDR2 SVGIG (reference sequence). The CDR3 sequence: CAWSEKQVLYEQYF. The CDR3 DNA is TGTGCCTGGAGTGAGAAACAGGTTCTCTACGAGCAGTACTTC.

This chain connects TRBV18 to TRBJ1-1, with 7 bases lining up with TRBD1. With V trimmed by 3 bases and J by 5 bases, 9 bases remained unmatched. The germline V gene has CDR1 KGHSH and CDR2 LQKENI. The length of the CDR3 is 15 residues. The CDR3 is CASSPKTGLGTEAFF. In DNA, the CDR3 is TGTGCCAGCTCACCGAAGACAGGGCTGGGGACTGAAGCTTTCTTT.

The V and J genes are TRBV29-1 and TRBJ2-5, with a tentative D call TRBD2 (6 bases). There are 14 residues in the CDR3. Trimming cost V 3 bases and J 5 bases, with 16 bases left between them. CDR1 and CDR2 (germline): SQVTM, ANQGSEA. CDR3 residues: CSVDPISGLETQYF. The CDR3 coding sequence is TGCAGCGTTGATCCGATAAGCGGGCTCGAGACCCAGTACTTC.

The V call is TRBV29-1, the J call TRBJ2-7; 9 bases agree with TRBD1. V lost 6 bases, J lost 1 base, and 4 bases stayed unmatched. This CDR3 has 13 amino acids. Germline CDR1 SQVTM, CDR2 ANQGSEA. The CDR3 region has the DNA TGCAGCGTGGGGACAGGGACGTCCTACGAGCAGTACTTC. This encodes CSVGTGTSYEQYF.

The chain joins TRBV6-6 to TRBJ1-2; no clear D. Germline V CDR1 and CDR2: MNHNY, SVGAGI (reference sequence). The CDR3 is made up of 13 amino acids. Between the trimmed V and J ends, which lost 5 bases and 7 bases, there was a span of 14 bases. The CDR3 region has the DNA TGTGCCAGCAGTCCTCCCGGAAGGCTTGGCTACACCTTC. Its protein is CASSPPGRLGYTF.